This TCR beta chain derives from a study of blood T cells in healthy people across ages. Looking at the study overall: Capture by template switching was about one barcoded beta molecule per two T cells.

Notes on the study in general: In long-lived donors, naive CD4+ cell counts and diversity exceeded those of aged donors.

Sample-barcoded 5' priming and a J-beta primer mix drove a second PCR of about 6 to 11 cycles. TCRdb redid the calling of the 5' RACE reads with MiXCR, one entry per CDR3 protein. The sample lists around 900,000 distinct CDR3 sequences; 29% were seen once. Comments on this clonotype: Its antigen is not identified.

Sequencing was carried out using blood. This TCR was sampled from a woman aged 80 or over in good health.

CDR3 coding DNA: TGTGCCAGCGGTCAAAGCGGGGGCCCGGGGGATACGCAGTATTTT. This codes for CASGQSGGPGDTQYF. V gene TRBV6-2 or TRBV6-3 combines with J gene TRBJ2-3; 8 nucleotides match TRBD2. The CDR3 runs 15 residues. The V segment lost 8 bases and the J segment 6 bases; nucleotides outside the gene matches: 13. Germline V gene sequence: CDR1 MNHEY, CDR2 SVGEGT.